The 20 T cell receptor beta chains in this list originate from one sample, sequenced in a study of Graves' ophthalmopathy and Graves' hyperthyroidism. Using RNA transcripts, the TCR beta CDR3 regions were amplified. Investigators did first-round RT-PCR with HTBI primers, then second-round multiplex PCR. From the multiplex PCR reads, TCRdb called clonotypes with MiXCR, one entry per CDR3 protein. The sample lists more than 300,000 distinct CDR3 sequences; approximately 15% were seen once. Specimen: peripheral blood. Receptors were obtained from a woman under 30 with stable Graves' hyperthyroidism.

This clonotype came up many times. This chain links TRBV11-2 with TRBJ2-7; D is unclear. CDR1 is SGHAT, CDR2 FQNNGV, per germline. V was clipped by 0 bases and J by 4 bases, with 19 bases between them. CDR3 length: 17 residues. CDR3 amino acids: CASSLDGDRWFRYEQYF. CDR3 sequence (DNA): TGTGCCAGCAGCTTAGATGGCGACCGGTGGTTTCGTTACGAGCAGTACTTC.

This chain joins TRBV2 and TRBJ1-1; 8 bases are shared with TRBD1. CDR3 length: 14 residues. V shed 1 base, J shed 6 bases, and the junction held 4 bases outside the gene matches. From germline, CDR1 is SNHLY and CDR2 FYNNEI. For the CDR3, the DNA is TGTGCCAGCAGTGAAGGACAGGGGTGGGCTGAAGCTTTCTTT. This gives the protein CASSEGQGWAEAFF.

The CDR3 protein is CASSQYGTVSGYTF. Here the CDR3 DNA reads TGTGCCAGCAGTCAATATGGGACAGTAAGTGGCTACACCTTC. The rearrangement links TRBV12-3 or TRBV12-4 to TRBJ1-2; TRBD1 agrees at 7 bases. V was pared by 5 bases and J by 7 bases, with 10 bases of the junction left unmatched. The CDR3 length is 14 residues.

Ten or more counts support this clonotype. V gene TRBV12-3 or TRBV12-4 combines with J gene TRBJ1-5; D is unclear. V lost 0 bases to trimming and J lost 2 bases, with 11 bases between them. The CDR3 has 16 residues. For the CDR3, the DNA is TGTGCCAGCAGTTTAGCCCTTGGAGGGCGCAATCAGCCCCAGCATTTT. Translated: CASSLALGGRNQPQHF.

This clonotype came up a few times. V and J are TRBV6-5 and TRBJ2-5, with D perhaps TRBD1 (5 bases). The CDR3 runs 12 residues. The V and J ends lost 7 bases and 5 bases respectively, with 11 bases between them. The V gene's germline CDR1 is MNHEY and CDR2 SVGAGI. The CDR3 sequence: CASKDSSETQYF. The CDR3, as DNA: TGTGCCAGCAAAGACAGTTCGGAGACCCAGTACTTC.

This clonotype was observed many times. The rearrangement joins TRBV24-1 to TRBJ2-2; a possible D gene is TRBD1 (6 bases). The V end was cut by 4 bases, the J end by 3 bases, with 14 bases between. Germline V gene data show CDR1 as KGHDR and CDR2 as SFDVKD. CDR3 length: 16 residues. CDR3 loop: CATSDHGQIDTGELFF. As DNA, the CDR3 is TGTGCCACCAGTGACCACGGACAGATTGACACCGGGGAGCTGTTTTTT.

This clonotype was recorded many times. This chain connects TRBV27 to TRBJ1-2, with 8 nucleotides matching TRBD1. Germline V gene sequence: CDR1 MNHEY, CDR2 SMNVEV (reference sequence). The J segment lost 4 bases and the V segment lost 0 bases, leaving 7 bases of the junction unmatched. The CDR3 is 16 amino acids. CDR3 sequence (DNA): TGTGCCAGCAGTTTATCGAACCCACAGGGGGGCTATGGCTACACCTTC. Translation gives CASSLSNPQGGYGYTF.

V usage is TRBV12-3 or TRBV12-4 and J usage is TRBJ1-2; D not certain. V lost 3 bases and J 4 bases, leaving 9 bases between the germline ends. This CDR3 contains 13 residues. The DNA of the CDR3 is TGTGCCAGCAGTTTCCCGGGAATCTATGGCTACACCTTC. It specifies CASSFPGIYGYTF.

There are many counts of this clonotype. The chain carries TRBV11-2 and TRBJ1-6; TRBD1 might be the D (5 bases). The CDR3 covers 17 residues. Germline V gene sequence: CDR1 SGHAT, CDR2 FQNNGV. The V end was cut by 4 bases, the J end by 0 bases, with 13 bases between. CDR3 sequence reads: CASSSARQSSYNSPLHF. CDR3 nucleotide sequence: TGTGCCAGCAGCTCGGCCCGACAGAGCTCCTATAATTCACCCCTCCACTTT.

The chain recombines TRBV18 with TRBJ1-1; D perhaps matches TRBD1 (5 bases). CDR1 is KGHSH and CDR2 is LQKENI in the germline V gene. Trimming pared 0 bases from V and 0 bases from J, leaving 8 bases between. The CDR3 has 15 amino acids. This CDR3 is CASSPPRQLNTEAFF. CDR3 in DNA: TGTGCCAGCTCACCACCGAGACAGCTGAACACTGAAGCTTTCTTT.

Only one count was recorded for this clonotype. The chain is built from TRBV30 and TRBJ1-1; D possibly corresponds to TRBD1 (5 bases). CDR1 and CDR2 from the germline V gene are GTSNPN and SVGIG (reference sequence). This CDR3 has 11 amino acids. V was clipped by 4 bases and J by 5 bases, with 8 bases between them. Here the CDR3 DNA reads TGTGCCTGGAACGGGGGGACTGAAGCTTTCTTT. Its translation is CAWNGGTEAFF.

This clonotype was seen repeatedly, ten times or more. The J gene is TRBJ1-2, the V gene TRBV5-1; weak D call: TRBD1 (6 bases). V was pared by 2 bases and J by 7 bases, with 15 bases between. CDR1 SGHRS and CDR2 YFSETQ come from the germline V gene. This CDR3 is 14 amino acids long. CDR3 region: CASSLFGRGRGYTF. The DNA for the CDR3 is TGCGCCAGCAGCTTATTTGGCAGGGGCCGTGGCTACACCTTC.

V is TRBV6-1 and J is TRBJ1-2; maybe TRBD1 (6 bases). The CDR3 totals 12 residues. Trimming stripped 6 bases from V and 4 bases from J, with 9 bases between. CDR1 is MNHNS, CDR2 SASEGT, per germline. CDR3: CASRDSGYGYTF. CDR3 nucleotide sequence: TGTGCCAGCAGGGACAGTGGCTATGGCTACACCTTC.

This clonotype was counted many times. This rearrangement joins TRBV19 to TRBJ1-2, with 8 nucleotides matching TRBD1. V shed 7 bases and J 5 bases; nucleotides not matched to a gene: 6. The CDR3 runs to 13 residues. CDR1 is LNHDA, CDR2 SQIVND, per germline (reference sequence). In DNA, the CDR3 is TGTGCCAGTACCGTGGACAGGGAGTATGGCTACACCTTC. This translates into CASTVDREYGYTF.

J is TRBJ2-2 and V is TRBV6-1, with 12 bases matching TRBD2. Germline values: CDR1 MNHNS, CDR2 SASEGT. With V trimmed by 5 bases and J by 2 bases, 3 bases remained unmatched. This CDR3 has 16 residues. Here the CDR3 reads CASSQLAGGNTGELFF. CDR3 DNA sequence: TGTGCCAGCAGTCAACTAGCGGGAGGCAACACCGGGGAGCTGTTTTTT.

At least ten counts were recorded for this clonotype. This chain joins TRBV7-3 and TRBJ2-7; D perhaps matches TRBD1 (6 bases). CDR1 is SGHTA, CDR2 FQGTGA, per germline. V lost 3 bases, J lost 5 bases, and 11 bases lay in between. This CDR3 has 13 amino acids. CDR3 residues: CASSFTGNHEQYF. The CDR3 DNA is TGTGCCAGCAGCTTTACAGGGAACCACGAGCAGTACTTC.

There are many counts of this clonotype. The chain combines TRBV10-3 with TRBJ1-5, with 8 positions matching TRBD1. V dropped 6 bases and J dropped 4; count of bases not matched to a gene: 8. The length of the CDR3 is 15 residues. Germline V lookup: CDR1 ENHRY, CDR2 SYGVKD. The CDR3 here is CAISAGTGGNQPQHF. DNA for the CDR3: TGTGCCATCAGCGCCGGGACAGGTGGTAATCAGCCCCAGCATTTT.

This clonotype was found many times. This sequence joins TRBV2 and TRBJ2-5; 7 nucleotides match TRBD1. The CDR3 is made up of 13 amino acids. In germline, CDR1 is SNHLY, CDR2 FYNNEI. V was clipped by 4 bases and J by 4 bases; unmatched bases: 3. The CDR3 sequence: CASSGGQIETQYF. CDR3 DNA: TGTGCCAGCAGTGGGGGACAGATAGAGACCCAGTACTTC.

This clonotype was observed at least ten times. The chain employs TRBV12-3 or TRBV12-4 and TRBJ2-7, with D possibly matching TRBD1 (5 bases). The ends were cut back, 3 bases at V and 9 bases at J, with 21 bases in the middle. The CDR3 loop spans 15 amino acids. The CDR3 is CASSFGVQVSVGQYF. CDR3 DNA sequence: TGTGCCAGCAGTTTTGGGGTACAGGTTTCCGTCGGGCAGTACTTC.

This clonotype was seen at least ten times. The chain employs TRBV2 and TRBJ1-4; D possibly corresponds to TRBD1 (5 bases). The CDR3 totals 16 residues. Germline V lookup: CDR1 SNHLY, CDR2 FYNNEI. V lost 7 bases, J lost 1 base, and 16 bases lay in between. Here the CDR3 DNA reads TGTGCCAGCACCGGGCGGTTGAGGGGAACTAATGAAAAACTGTTTTTT. It yields the protein CASTGRLRGTNEKLFF.